Listed here is a single T cell receptor beta chain. These data are taken from a study of blood T cell repertoires in COVID-19. As for the study in general: T cells, B-cell-depleted T cells, or PBMCs supplied cDNA or gDNA.

In the original workflow: Estimated nucleated cell counts came from reference gene primer amplification. Here immunoSEQ multiplex PCR was the method, and the copy in TCRdb shows in-frame clones only, minus some. The V and J calls and clone size are taken from that table; D and trimming were inferred from the DNA. The data hold some 300,000 clones, with around 89% observed a single time. This clonotype was sampled from a woman aged 18-35 years with acute COVID-19. Sample: PBMCs or T cells enriched from blood (not recorded which).

Written as DNA, the CDR3 is TGTGCCAGTAGTATTTCATTGGGGGACACGGTGACTGAAGCTTTCTTT. Translated, it gives CASSISLGDTVTEAFF. J is TRBJ1-1 and V is TRBV19; TRBD1 might be the D (6 bases). Germline V CDR1 and CDR2: LNHDA, SQIVND (reference sequence). V dropped 3 bases and J dropped 5 bases, with 19 bases sitting between them. The CDR3 sequence is 16 residues long.